These T cell receptor beta chains were read from a single sample in a study of cytomegalovirus exposure and HLA in healthy donors. The method was immunoSEQ multiplex PCR; TCRdb's version includes in-frame clones alone and lacks a portion of them. The data hold some 150,000 clones, with approximately 80% observed a single time. Sequencing was performed on PBMCs. The receptors derive from a woman in her twenties or thirties in good health and CMV-seronegative. The CDR3 runs from the conserved cysteine through the conserved F or W. The D gene is left open where the match is weak. Size is stated for part of the rows, as once, few or many counts, or as a class when the clone is expanded.

TRBD2	TRBV5-1	TRBJ2-1	.	TGCGCCAGCAGCATACTAGCGGGGGTCGGAAATGAGCAGTTCTTC	CASSILAGVGNEQFF
TRBD1	TRBV4-3	TRBJ1-1	.	TGCGCCAGCAGCCCCCGGGACAGCTACACTGAAGCTTTCTTT	CASSPRDSYTEAFF
TRBD2	TRBV5-1	TRBJ2-5	.	TGCGCCAGCAGCCAAGTGGGGCGGACTAGCGGGGGGGGGAAGACCCAGTACTTC	CASSQVGRTSGGGKTQYF
.	TRBV7-2	TRBJ2-7	.	TGTGCCAGCAGCTTAGTGAGGGCCCCGTACGAGCAGTACTTC	CASSLVRAPYEQYF
TRBD1	TRBV27	TRBJ2-7	.	TGTGCCAGCAGCGACAGGGACCGATCCTACGAGCAGTACTTC	CASSDRDRSYEQYF
.	TRBV19	TRBJ2-5	.	TGTGCCAGTAGCATCCATTGGACAGAGAGAGAGACCCAGTACTTC	CASSIHWTERETQYF
TRBD1	TRBV28	TRBJ2-1	.	TGTGCCAGCAGCTTCCGGATTACCGGGACAGACAATGAGCAGTTCTTC	CASSFRITGTDNEQFF
.	TRBV5-1	TRBJ1-3	few	TGCGCCAGCAGCCCCCCGGGGGGAACAAACACCATATATTTT	CASSPPGGTNTIYF
TRBD1	TRBV7-9	TRBJ1-2	.	TGTGCCAGCAGCCATCGACAGGGAGCTGGCTACACCTTC	CASSHRQGAGYTF
TRBD1	TRBV13	TRBJ1-1	.	TGTGCCAGCAGCTTAGGCCTTGGGACAGTGAACACTGAAGCTTTCTTT	CASSLGLGTVNTEAFF
TRBD1	TRBV25-1	TRBJ1-2	.	TGTGCCAGCAGCACAAGACAGGGTATGAACTATGGCTACACCTTC	CASSTRQGMNYGYTF
TRBD1	TRBV30	TRBJ1-6	once	TGTGCCTACGCCGGGACAGGGGTGATTAGCCTCCACTTT	CAYAGTGVISLHF
TRBD1	TRBV4-1	TRBJ2-7	.	TGCGCCAGCAGCCCTCTGGACAGGGTGTCCTACGAGCAGTACTTC	CASSPLDRVSYEQYF
TRBD1	TRBV5-6	TRBJ1-4	.	TGTGCCAGCAGCGACAGGGTTGAAAAACTGTTTTTT	CASSDRVEKLFF
.	TRBV10-3	TRBJ1-1	.	TGTGCCACGGCCAACGGACAGCCGAACACTGAAGCTTTCTTT	CATANGQPNTEAFF
.	TRBV18	TRBJ2-7	.	TGTGCCAGCTCACCAAGACCAGGGTTATACGAGCAGTACTTC	CASSPRPGLYEQYF
TRBD1	TRBV6-5	TRBJ1-4	.	TGTGCCAGCACCGGACAGGGGGCGAGGAAACTGTTTTTT	CASTGQGARKLFF
.	TRBV27	TRBJ2-1	.	TGTGCCAGCACTTCATGGCTCCAGGCAGCCCACAATGAGCAGTTCTTC	CASTSWLQAAHNEQFF
.	TRBV7-2	TRBJ1-5	.	TGTGCCAGCAGCTCTACTACAGGGTCCAGCAATCAGCCCCAGCATTTT	CASSSTTGSSNQPQHF
TRBD1	TRBV7-9	TRBJ2-5	.	TGTGCCAGCAGCTTAGCATCCGGGACAGGGGGCGTAGAGACCCAGTACTTC	CASSLASGTGGVETQYF
TRBD1	TRBV23-1	TRBJ2-7	.	TGCGCCAGCTCCCAAGGGGGCAAAGGCGAGCAGTACTTC	CASSQGGKGEQYF
TRBD2	TRBV13	TRBJ2-1	.	TGTGCCAGCAGCTTACCTAGCGGGGGGTACAATGAGCAGTTCTTC	CASSLPSGGYNEQFF
TRBD2	TRBV4-2	TRBJ2-7	.	TGTGCCAGCAGCCTACAGACTAGCGGGGGGGCCGAATCCTACGAGCAGTACTTC	CASSLQTSGGAESYEQYF
.	TRBV27	TRBJ2-7	.	TGTGCCAGCAGCAACCAAGCTTCGTACGAGCAGTACTTC	CASSNQASYEQYF
.	TRBV30	TRBJ2-3	.	TGTGCCTGGACTCTGGGAGGGGGGTCGACAGATACGCAGTATTTT	CAWTLGGGSTDTQYF
.	TRBV12-5	TRBJ1-1	.	TGTGCTAGTGGTTTGGACGTGGGAGTCGGGTACACTGAAGCTTTCTTT	CASGLDVGVGYTEAFF
TRBD2	TRBV2	TRBJ2-5	.	TGTGCCAGCAGTGAAATTCTGCGGGGGGGTTTAGAGACCCAGTACTTC	CASSEILRGGLETQYF